The rows below give T cell receptor beta chains drawn from one sample of a study of regulatory T cells in long-lasting Graves disease. From the multiplex PCR reads, TCRdb called clonotypes with MiXCR, one entry per CDR3 protein. Counted here are roughly 360,000 distinct CDR3 sequences, approximately 12% occurring once; the ten biggest clones make up approximately 19%. These data were likewise used in another study, on T cells in Graves' hyperthyroidism and ophthalmopathy.

Specimen: peripheral blood mononuclear cells (PBMCs), collected at new diagnosis, from a patient treated with antithyroid drugs. These receptors all come from a woman between 18 and 29 years old with Graves disease. The CDR3 runs from the conserved cysteine through the conserved F or W. D genes are given only for firm matches. A row's size may be missing; if present it is once, few, many or a size class.

j_gene: TRBJ1-5
d_gene: .
len: 17
v_gene: TRBV9
abundance: many
CDR3aa: CASSVERRTDSNQPQHF
CDR3nt: TGTGCCAGCAGCGTCGAAAGGAGGACAGATAGCAATCAGCCCCAGCATTTT

j_gene: TRBJ1-2
d_gene: TRBD1
len: 16
v_gene: TRBV20-1
abundance: few
CDR3aa: CSARDLGQDRRYGYTF
CDR3nt: TGCAGTGCTAGAGATTTAGGGCAGGACAGGAGATATGGCTACACCTTC

j_gene: TRBJ2-1
d_gene: .
len: 15
v_gene: TRBV19
abundance: many
CDR3aa: CASSTRDNSYNEQFF
CDR3nt: TGTGCCAGTAGTACCCGGGACAACTCCTACAATGAGCAGTTCTTC

j_gene: TRBJ2-5
d_gene: .
len: 15
v_gene: TRBV7-7
abundance: many
CDR3aa: CASSPLGVVGETQYF
CDR3nt: TGTGCTAGCAGCCCTTTGGGTGTAGTCGGGGAGACCCAGTACTTC

j_gene: TRBJ2-1
d_gene: .
len: 15
v_gene: TRBV11-2
abundance: many
CDR3aa: CASSVDFGSYNEQFF
CDR3nt: TGTGCCAGCAGCGTAGACTTTGGCTCCTACAATGAGCAGTTCTTC

j_gene: TRBJ2-7
d_gene: TRBD1
len: 15
v_gene: TRBV7-2
abundance: many
CDR3aa: CASIPSGTGVDEQYF
CDR3nt: TGTGCCAGCATCCCCTCGGGGACAGGGGTCGACGAGCAGTACTTC

j_gene: TRBJ2-7
d_gene: .
len: 14
v_gene: TRBV9
abundance: .
CDR3aa: CASSSGPPTYEQYF
CDR3nt: TGTGCCAGCAGCTCAGGACCTCCGACCTACGAGCAGTACTTC

j_gene: TRBJ2-1
d_gene: .
len: 13
v_gene: TRBV29-1
abundance: many
CDR3aa: CSVESSSYNEQFF
CDR3nt: TGCAGCGTTGAAAGTTCTTCCTACAATGAGCAGTTCTTC

j_gene: TRBJ2-5
d_gene: TRBD2
len: 17
v_gene: TRBV4-3
abundance: .
CDR3aa: CASSQEALAGGKETQYF
CDR3nt: TGCGCCAGCAGCCAAGAAGCCTTAGCGGGGGGGAAGGAGACCCAGTACTTC

j_gene: TRBJ1-4
d_gene: .
len: 15
v_gene: TRBV28
abundance: many
CDR3aa: CASSLMGGLRQKLFF
CDR3nt: TGTGCCAGCAGTTTAATGGGGGGACTGAGACAAAAACTGTTTTTT

j_gene: TRBJ1-3
d_gene: .
len: 12
v_gene: TRBV29-1
abundance: many
CDR3aa: CSVGPRGNTIYF
CDR3nt: TGCAGCGTTGGACCCAGGGGAAACACCATATATTTT

j_gene: TRBJ2-7
d_gene: .
len: 10
v_gene: TRBV20-1
abundance: many
CDR3aa: CSATGGEQYF
CDR3nt: TGCAGTGCCACCGGAGGCGAGCAGTACTTC

j_gene: TRBJ1-5
d_gene: TRBD1
len: 18
v_gene: TRBV2
abundance: many
CDR3aa: CASSEPGRGRYSNQPQHF
CDR3nt: TGTGCCAGCAGTGAACCTGGCAGGGGGCGTTATAGCAATCAGCCCCAGCATTTT

j_gene: TRBJ2-3
d_gene: TRBD2
len: 16
v_gene: TRBV12-3/TRBV12-4
abundance: many
CDR3aa: CASSFLLAGGTDTQYF
CDR3nt: TGTGCCAGCAGTTTCTTACTAGCGGGGGGCACAGATACGCAGTATTTT

j_gene: TRBJ2-2
d_gene: TRBD2
len: 14
v_gene: TRBV9
abundance: once
CDR3aa: CASSVTPGGGELFF
CDR3nt: TGTGCCAGCAGCGTAACCCCGGGAGGCGGGGAGCTGTTTTTT

j_gene: TRBJ1-3
d_gene: .
len: 14
v_gene: TRBV9
abundance: many
CDR3aa: CASSVGSSGNTIYF
CDR3nt: TGTGCCAGCAGCGTAGGGAGTTCGGGAAACACCATATATTTT

j_gene: TRBJ1-1
d_gene: .
len: 14
v_gene: TRBV19
abundance: many
CDR3aa: CASSIGGGRAEAFF
CDR3nt: TGTGCCAGTAGTATCGGGGGGGGCAGGGCTGAAGCTTTCTTT

j_gene: TRBJ2-2
d_gene: .
len: 14
v_gene: TRBV30
abundance: .
CDR3aa: CAWSVLQGTGELFF
CDR3nt: TGTGCCTGGAGCGTCCTACAGGGTACCGGGGAGCTGTTTTTT

j_gene: TRBJ1-1
d_gene: TRBD1
len: 15
v_gene: TRBV7-9
abundance: many
CDR3aa: CASSKGARGNTEAFF
CDR3nt: TGTGCCAGCAGCAAGGGGGCTCGTGGGAACACTGAAGCTTTCTTT

j_gene: TRBJ2-7
d_gene: .
len: 14
v_gene: TRBV4-3
abundance: few
CDR3aa: CASAGEGGTGEQYF
CDR3nt: TGCGCCAGCGCCGGGGAAGGGGGGACTGGGGAGCAGTACTTC

j_gene: TRBJ2-1
d_gene: .
len: 12
v_gene: TRBV28
abundance: few
CDR3aa: CASGPRYNEQFF
CDR3nt: TGTGCCAGCGGACCCCGCTACAATGAGCAGTTCTTC

j_gene: TRBJ2-3
d_gene: TRBD2
len: 15
v_gene: TRBV6-1
abundance: many
CDR3aa: CASKQSSGSTDTQYF
CDR3nt: TGTGCCAGCAAACAGTCTAGCGGGAGTACAGATACGCAGTATTTT

j_gene: TRBJ2-5
d_gene: TRBD1
len: 14
v_gene: TRBV3-1
abundance: few
CDR3aa: CASSQGRGRETQYF
CDR3nt: TGTGCCAGCAGCCAAGGAAGGGGGCGAGAGACCCAGTACTTC

j_gene: TRBJ2-1
d_gene: .
len: 13
v_gene: TRBV12-3/TRBV12-4
abundance: many
CDR3aa: CASSGRGSIEQFF
CDR3nt: TGTGCCAGCAGCGGCCGGGGAAGTATTGAGCAGTTCTTC

j_gene: TRBJ2-5
d_gene: .
len: 14
v_gene: TRBV27
abundance: many
CDR3aa: CASTSRFGKETQYF
CDR3nt: TGTGCCAGCACCTCACGATTCGGGAAAGAGACCCAGTACTTC

j_gene: TRBJ2-5
d_gene: .
len: 15
v_gene: TRBV6-1
abundance: many
CDR3aa: CASRARQITQETQYF
CDR3nt: TGTGCCAGCAGAGCCCGACAAATAACCCAAGAGACCCAGTACTTC

j_gene: TRBJ2-1
d_gene: .
len: 12
v_gene: TRBV4-1
abundance: .
CDR3aa: CASSLDWDEQFF
CDR3nt: TGCGCCAGCAGTCTAGACTGGGATGAGCAGTTCTTC